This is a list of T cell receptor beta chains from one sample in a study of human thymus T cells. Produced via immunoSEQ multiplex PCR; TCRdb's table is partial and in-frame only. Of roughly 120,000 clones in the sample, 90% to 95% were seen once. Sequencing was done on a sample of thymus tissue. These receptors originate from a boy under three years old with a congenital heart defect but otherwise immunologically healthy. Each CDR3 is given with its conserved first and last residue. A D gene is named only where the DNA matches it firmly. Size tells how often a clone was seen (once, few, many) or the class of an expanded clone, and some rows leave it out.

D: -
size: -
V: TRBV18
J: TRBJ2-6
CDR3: CASSPFEYSGANVLTF
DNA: TGTGCCAGCTCACCTTTCGAATACTCTGGGGCCAACGTCCTGACTTTC

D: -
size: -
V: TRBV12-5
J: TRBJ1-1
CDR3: CASGLGRGRNMNTEAFF
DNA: TGTGCTAGTGGTCTGGGCCGGGGAAGGAACATGAACACTGAAGCTTTCTTT

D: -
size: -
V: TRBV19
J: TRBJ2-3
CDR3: CASSMRPGLPDTQYF
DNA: TGTGCCAGTAGTATGCGACCGGGACTTCCAGATACGCAGTATTTT

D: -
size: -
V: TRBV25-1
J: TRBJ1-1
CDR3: CASSETGNRLVGEAFF
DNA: TGTGCCAGCAGTGAAACAGGGAACAGGCTAGTGGGTGAAGCTTTCTTT

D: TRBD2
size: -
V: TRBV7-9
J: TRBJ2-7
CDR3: CASSSGTSGPFLEQYF
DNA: TGTGCCAGCAGCTCTGGGACTAGCGGGCCCTTTTTAGAGCAGTACTTC

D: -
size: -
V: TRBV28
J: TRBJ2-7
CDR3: CASSLLSDSSYEQYF
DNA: TGTGCCAGCAGTTTATTATCTGACAGCTCCTACGAGCAGTACTTC

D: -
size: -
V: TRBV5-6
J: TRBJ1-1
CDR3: CASGSGPNTEAFF
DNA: TGTGCCAGCGGAAGTGGTCCGAACACTGAAGCTTTCTTT

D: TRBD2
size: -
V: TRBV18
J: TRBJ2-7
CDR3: CASSPSGGPYEQYF
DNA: TGTGCCAGCTCACCTAGCGGGGGGCCATACGAGCAGTACTTC

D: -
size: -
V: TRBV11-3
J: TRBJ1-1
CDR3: CASSPRGTEAFF
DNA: TGTGCCAGCAGCCCCCGGGGCACTGAAGCTTTCTTT

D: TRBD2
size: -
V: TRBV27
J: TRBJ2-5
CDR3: CASSFLTPGLAGGPQETQYF
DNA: TGTGCCAGCAGTTTTCTCACTCCGGGACTAGCGGGGGGCCCCCAGGAGACCCAGTACTTC

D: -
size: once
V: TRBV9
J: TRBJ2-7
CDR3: CASSVERATYEQYF
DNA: TGTGCCAGCAGCGTAGAAAGGGCGACCTACGAGCAGTACTTC

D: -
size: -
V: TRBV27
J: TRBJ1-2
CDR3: CASSLFPGSAYGYTF
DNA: TGTGCCAGCAGTTTATTCCCGGGATCGGCCTATGGCTACACCTTC

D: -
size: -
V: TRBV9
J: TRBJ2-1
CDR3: CAGNEQFF
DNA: TGTGCCGGGAATGAGCAGTTCTTC

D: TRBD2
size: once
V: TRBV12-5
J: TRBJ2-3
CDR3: CASGLVARSGGQRTDTQYF
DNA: TGTGCTAGTGGTTTGGTAGCCCGCAGCGGGGGGCAACGCACAGATACGCAGTATTTT

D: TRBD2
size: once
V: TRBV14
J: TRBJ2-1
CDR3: CASSPERGGYNEQFF
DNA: TGTGCCAGCAGCCCTGAGCGGGGGGGATACAATGAGCAGTTCTTC